A selection of T cell receptor beta chains follows, all from one sample in a study of T-cell reconstitution after alpha-beta-depleted transplantation in children. MiXCR, run by TCRdb on the PCR reads, gives a single entry per CDR3 protein. The repertoire holds around 440,000 distinct CDR3 sequences, with about 16% as singletons. The source material was PBMCs, mostly from graft donor cells, sampled 360 days after TCRalphabeta/CD19-depleted stem cell transplant. The receptor set was obtained from a boy under three years old who had a stem cell transplant for Wiskott-Aldrich syndrome, so the T cells may come from the graft donor. Both conserved end residues are part of each CDR3.

>TRBJ2-2|TRBV14
CASSQVWAIRTGELFF
>TRBJ2-7|TRBV29-1
CSVEKGQGYEQYF
>TRBJ2-1|TRBV7-9
CASSFNSDNEQFF
>TRBJ1-5|TRBV20-1
CSASIQGPNQPQHF
>TRBJ2-3|TRBV27
CASSIKSTDTQYF
>TRBJ1-2|TRBV2
CASSETPGTGDGYTF
>TRBJ2-3|TRBV7-9
CASSLAIRFSTDTQYF
>TRBJ2-1|TRBV29-1
CSVAGVSEQFF
>TRBJ2-5|TRBV5-1
CASSLGPREETQYF
>TRBJ2-1|TRBV24-1
CATSDGGQLLYNEQFF
>TRBJ2-6|TRBV3-1
CASSRGGAGGANVLTF
>TRBJ2-2|TRBV10-3
CAIRGYDAGELFF
>TRBJ1-2|TRBV7-9
CASSAGQYGYTF
>TRBJ2-1|TRBV24-1
CATSDVQPVSYNEQFF
>TRBJ2-2|TRBV6-1
CASRMGLAGELFF
>TRBJ2-3|TRBV19
CASSGIGYTQYF
>TRBJ2-3|TRBV10-1
CASSEGVGNTDTQYF
>TRBJ1-3|TRBV5-1
CASSVGPSGNTIYF
>TRBJ2-1|TRBV19
CASSPRTRQNEQFF
>TRBJ2-1|TRBV12-3/TRBV12-4
CAEGDLNEQFF
>TRBJ2-5|TRBV5-1
CASSLVWETQYF
>TRBJ2-3|TRBV5-1
CARAPLDAGGVTDTQYF
>TRBJ2-4|TRBV6-5
CASSYGSAGENIQYF
>TRBJ2-1|TRBV5-1
CASSLGLQGEQFF
>TRBJ2-1|TRBV4-3
CASSQRNNEQFF
>TRBJ2-1|TRBV7-2
CASSLGWGTGYNEQFF
>TRBJ2-1|TRBV7-9
CASRSVQVGSYNEQFF
>TRBJ2-1|TRBV6-2/TRBV6-3
CASSYPIPGQGPNEQFF
>TRBJ2-7|TRBV18
CASSPQALFFYEQYF
>TRBJ2-7|TRBV15
CATSRGDPLDYEQYF
>TRBJ2-1|TRBV24-1
CATSDLGGAGNEQFF
>TRBJ2-7|TRBV20-1
CSAQLGTSSYEQYF